This TCR beta chain was sequenced for a study of Graves' ophthalmopathy and Graves' hyperthyroidism. Study-wide findings and caveats: With a specificity of under 85% and a sensitivity of 60% to 71%, the model predicted ophthalmopathy progression.

The authors amplified TCR beta CDR3 regions, and they did so from RNA transcripts for repertoire sequencing. After a first-round RT-PCR with HTBI primers, a second-round multiplex PCR was run. TCRdb ran MiXCR on the multiplex PCR reads and lists one entry per CDR3 protein. The sample consists of over 450,000 distinct CDR3 sequences, approximately 15% of them appearing once. Germline V gene sequence: CDR1 LNHDA, CDR2 SQIVND (reference sequence). Trimming left V 7 bases short and J 3 bases short, with 22 bases between. The CDR3 totals 17 residues. This clonotype was counted between two and nine times. Its antigen is not identified.

The chain couples TRBV19 to TRBJ1-5, with TRBD1 as a possible D gene (6 bases). The TCR originated in a woman between 25 and 40 years old with Graves' ophthalmopathy. The sequenced material came from blood. CDR3 residues: CASKYWGRFGINQPQHF. In nucleotides, the CDR3 is TGTGCCAGTAAATATTGGGGGCGGTTCGGAATCAATCAGCCCCAGCATTTT.